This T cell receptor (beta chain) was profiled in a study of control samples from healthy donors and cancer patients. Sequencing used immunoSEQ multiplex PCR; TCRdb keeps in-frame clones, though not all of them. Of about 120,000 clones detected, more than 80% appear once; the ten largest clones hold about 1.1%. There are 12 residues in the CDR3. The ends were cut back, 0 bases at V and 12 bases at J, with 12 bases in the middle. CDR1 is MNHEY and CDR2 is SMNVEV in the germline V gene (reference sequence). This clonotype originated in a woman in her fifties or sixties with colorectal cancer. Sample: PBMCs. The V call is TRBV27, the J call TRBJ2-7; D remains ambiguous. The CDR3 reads CASSLSDGHTYF. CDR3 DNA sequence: TGTGCCAGCAGTTTATCCGACGGCCATACGTACTTC.